The 20 T cell receptor beta chains below were found in one sample sequenced in a study of blood T cell repertoires in COVID-19. Sequencing was performed with immunoSEQ multiplex PCR; in TCRdb, only in-frame clones are kept and a portion is missing. The sample lists 150,000 to 200,000 clones, around 86% occurring once. The specimen sequenced was peripheral blood. These receptors originate from a man between 65 and 85 years old with acute or convalescent COVID-19.

This clone was seen a few times. V gene TRBV28 combines with J gene TRBJ1-1; 10 positions match TRBD1. Germline CDR1 MDHEN, CDR2 SYDVKM. J gave up 6 bases and V 5 bases, and 9 bases lay outside the gene matches. CDR3 length: 15 amino acids. CDR3 nucleotide sequence: TGTGCCAGCAGTCCCTGGACAGGGGGTCGGTCTGAAGCTTTCTTT. Protein sequence: CASSPWTGGRSEAFF.

The chain employs TRBV5-1 and TRBJ2-7; 7 bases match TRBD1. The V gene end was trimmed by 1 base and the J gene end by 0 bases; junction bases not matched to a gene: 4. Germline lookup yields CDR1 SGHRS and CDR2 YFSETQ. This CDR3 region has 15 residues. CDR3 DNA: TGCGCCAGCAGCTTGAGGGACAGCTACTCCTACGAGCAGTACTTC. It yields the protein CASSLRDSYSYEQYF.

This rearrangement joins TRBV2 to TRBJ2-5; no firm D call. CDR1 and CDR2 (germline): SNHLY, FYNNEI. The CDR3 extends over 14 amino acids. V was clipped by 6 bases and J by 5 bases, with 16 bases between them. Here the CDR3 reads CASRSLPEWETQYF. Here the CDR3 DNA reads TGTGCCAGCAGGTCCCTTCCTGAGTGGGAGACCCAGTACTTC.

CDR3 amino acids: CASSLGRSGRELFF. The CDR3 DNA follows: TGTGCCAGCAGCTTGGGGAGGAGCGGGCGGGAGCTGTTTTTT. The J gene is TRBJ2-2, the V gene TRBV7-2, with D tentatively TRBD2 (6 bases). This CDR3 region has 14 residues. The germline CDR1 and CDR2 sequences are SGHTA and FQGNSA. Trimming took 3 bases from V and 9 from J, leaving 14 bases between them.

J is TRBJ1-3 and V is TRBV21-1. TRBV21-1 is annotated as a pseudogene. The CDR3 extends over 10 amino acids. This CDR3 is CACRGNTIYF. DNA for the CDR3: TGTGCCTGCCGAGGGAACACCATATATTTT.

The V gene is TRBV4-1, the J gene TRBJ2-7; 9 bases line up with TRBD1. Germline CDR1 is MGHRA and CDR2 is YSYEKL. The CDR3 length is 16 residues. The trim removed 2 bases at V and 6 bases at J, leaving 11 bases unmatched. For the CDR3, the DNA is TGCGCCAGCAGCCAACATTCCGGGACAGGGCTAAGCGAGCAGTACTTC. It is translated as CASSQHSGTGLSEQYF.

V gene TRBV19 combines with J gene TRBJ2-1; 9 bases map to TRBD2. With 3 bases clipped from V and 8 bases from J, the junction kept 11 bases outside the gene matches. The CDR3 is 16 residues long. Germline CDR1 and CDR2: LNHDA and SQIVND (reference sequence). CDR3 residues: CASSIFAGGQRYEQFF. CDR3 coding DNA: TGTGCCAGTAGTATTTTTGCGGGGGGGCAACGGTATGAGCAGTTCTTC.

V usage is TRBV7-2 and J usage is TRBJ2-1, with D perhaps matching TRBD1 (5 bases). This CDR3 contains 14 residues. V dropped 2 bases and J dropped 15 bases, with 20 bases sitting between them. CDR1 is SGHTA and CDR2 is FQGNSA in the germline V gene. CDR3 sequence (DNA): TGTGCCAGCAGCTTAAACCCGACCAGGGCGCGCCGGTTCTTC. Its translation: CASSLNPTRARRFF.

This chain uses TRBV21-1 with TRBJ2-2; TRBD2 reflects the table's D call only, with no check against the DNA. TRBV21-1 corresponds to a pseudogene. The CDR3 covers 14 residues. The CDR3 DNA is TGTGCCAGCAGCTCGGGACTACACACCGGGGAGCTGTTTTTT. It specifies CASSSGLHTGELFF.

The V call is TRBV4-1, the J call TRBJ1-2, with unresolved D. Per germline, CDR1 MGHRA and CDR2 YSYEKL. There are 14 residues in the CDR3. V was cut by 0 bases and J by 8 bases, with 13 bases left in between. The CDR3 region is CASSQEWQADGYTF. CDR3 DNA sequence: TGCGCCAGCAGCCAAGAGTGGCAGGCTGACGGCTACACCTTC.

This clone was detected once. The chain carries TRBV11-2 and TRBJ1-2, with D unclear. CDR3 size: 13 residues. V was trimmed by 5 bases and J by 4 bases, leaving 11 bases between them. CDR1 is SGHAT, CDR2 FQNNGV, per germline. The CDR3 region is CASSLKRVYGYTF. DNA for the CDR3: TGTGCCAGCAGCCTCAAGCGGGTCTATGGCTACACCTTC.

Here the CDR3 DNA reads TGTGCCAGCAGCCTGGTCGGCGGGACCCAATACGAGCAGTACTTC. Translating it yields CASSLVGGTQYEQYF. The rearrangement uses TRBV5-4 and TRBJ2-7; weak D call: TRBD2 (6 bases). Germline lookup yields CDR1 SGHNT and CDR2 YYREEE (reference sequence). The CDR3 contains 15 residues. V was shortened by 4 bases and J by 4 bases, with 18 bases between the two germline ends.

The chain recombines TRBV9 with TRBJ2-5, with 9 bases fitting TRBD2. V dropped 3 bases and J dropped 5; count of bases not matched to a gene: 11. The germline gives CDR1 SGDLS, CDR2 YYNGEE. This CDR3 is built from 16 residues. CDR3 bases: TGTGCCAGCAGCGCCCGTGGAGCGGGAGGCTGGGAGACCCAGTACTTC. This codes for CASSARGAGGWETQYF.

The CDR3 region is CASSRSGGQVTGELFF. The CDR3 bases are TGCGCCAGCAGCCGATCCGGGGGGCAGGTCACCGGGGAGCTGTTTTTT. This chain uses TRBV5-1 with TRBJ2-2; a possible D gene is TRBD2 (7 bases). Germline V CDR1 and CDR2: SGHRS, YFSETQ. V lost 4 bases and J 4 bases, leaving 17 bases between the germline ends. This CDR3 comprises 16 residues.

The rearrangement links TRBV6-2 or TRBV6-3 to TRBJ2-5, with 7 bases aligning to TRBD2. The CDR3 contains 17 residues. V was pared by 1 base and J by 4 bases, with 12 bases of the junction left unmatched. The germline V gene encodes CDR1 MNHEY and CDR2 SVGEGT. The CDR3 region is CASSYFPRLAAPETQYF. CDR3 nucleotides: TGTGCCAGCAGTTACTTCCCCCGACTAGCAGCCCCAGAGACCCAGTACTTC.

This chain uses TRBV5-1 with TRBJ1-3, with 7 nucleotides matching TRBD1. The J segment lost 0 bases and the V segment lost 0 bases, leaving 12 bases of the junction unmatched. The germline V gene has CDR1 SGHRS and CDR2 YFSETQ. The CDR3 contains 19 residues. Here the CDR3 reads CASSLGAADRLFSGNTIYF. The CDR3 nucleotides are TGCGCCAGCAGCTTGGGGGCGGCGGACAGGCTGTTCTCTGGAAACACCATATATTTT.

This sequence joins TRBV29-1 and TRBJ1-3, with D perhaps TRBD1 (5 bases). The CDR3 has 13 residues. CDR1 SQVTM and CDR2 ANQGSEA come from the germline V gene. V was trimmed by 7 bases and J by 2 bases, leaving 12 bases between them. Here the CDR3 reads CSAGGGTGNTIYF. The CDR3 nucleotides read TGCAGCGCCGGGGGAGGGACTGGAAACACCATATATTTT.

The rearrangement uses TRBV27 and TRBJ1-5; 8 nucleotides agree with TRBD1. The CDR3 is 18 amino acids. Germline-derived CDR1 and CDR2 are MNHEY and SMNVEV (reference sequence). The ends lost 0 bases at V and 7 bases at J; junction bases unmatched: 14. CDR3 amino acids: CASSLSSSGGTGDQPQHF. CDR3 bases: TGTGCCAGCAGTTTATCTTCCTCCGGCGGGACAGGCGACCAGCCCCAGCATTTT.

V is TRBV6-6 and J is TRBJ2-7; 7 nucleotides match TRBD2. This CDR3 is built from 15 residues. Germline loops: CDR1 MNHNY, CDR2 SVGAGI (reference sequence). J gave up 4 bases and V 0 bases, and 6 bases lay outside the gene matches. The CDR3: CASSYSGGFEYEQYF. The CDR3 bases are TGTGCCAGCAGTTACTCGGGAGGGTTTGAGTACGAGCAGTACTTC.

CDR3 nucleotides: TGCGCCAGCAGCTTTCGCGGGGGCCTAGATGAAAAACTGTTTTTT. This gives the protein CASSFRGGLDEKLFF. The chain is built from TRBV5-1 and TRBJ1-4, with D perhaps TRBD1 (6 bases). Germline V gives CDR1 SGHRS, CDR2 YFSETQ. This CDR3 has 15 residues. V lost 2 bases and J 6 bases, leaving 14 bases between the germline ends. Full variable domain (rest looked up from reference TRBV5-1 and TRBJ1-4): KAGVTQTPRYLIKTRGQQVTLSCSPISGHRSVSWYQQTPGQGLQFLFEYFSETQRNKGNFPGRFSGRQFSNSRSEMNVSTLELGDSALYLCASSFRGGLDEKLFFGSGTQLSVL.